Below, 22 T cell receptor beta chains from the same sample are listed, as sequenced in a study of cytomegalovirus exposure and HLA in healthy donors. Use of 60 Vbeta and 13 Jbeta primers characterized the PCR. Sequencing was performed with immunoSEQ multiplex PCR; in TCRdb, only in-frame clones are kept and a portion is missing. The sample consists of fewer than 250,000 clones, 75% to 80% of them appearing once. The specimen was PBMCs. These receptors all stem from a woman under 40 in good health and CMV-seropositive.

J is TRBJ2-3 and V is TRBV30; D remains ambiguous. This CDR3 has 14 residues. Trimming removed 0 bases from V and 0 bases from J, with 7 bases in between. CDR1 and CDR2 (germline): GTSNPN, SVGIG (reference sequence). This CDR3 reads CAWSVPRSTDTQYF. The CDR3 nucleotides read TGTGCCTGGAGTGTCCCCCGGAGCACAGATACGCAGTATTTT.

The rearrangement joins TRBV7-3 to TRBJ2-1, with 7 positions matching TRBD1. The germline gives CDR1 SGHTA, CDR2 FQGTGA. CDR3 length: 17 residues. V gave up 5 bases and J gave up 0 bases; unmatched junction bases: 10. Written as DNA, the CDR3 is TGTGCCAGCAGCCCCAGGCCAACAGGGGTCTCCTACAATGAGCAGTTCTTC. Its protein is CASSPRPTGVSYNEQFF.

The chain links TRBV5-6 to TRBJ2-1, with 8 bases fitting TRBD2. Looked up from germline, CDR1 is SGHDT and CDR2 is YYEEEE. V lost 4 bases to trimming and J lost 9 bases; unmatched junction nucleotides: 9. CDR3 length equals 14 residues. CDR3 bases: TGTGCCAGCAGCCTTGGCCACGGGAGGGGTGAGCAGTTCTTC. As protein: CASSLGHGRGEQFF.

V gene TRBV28 combines with J gene TRBJ2-1, with 9 nucleotides matching TRBD2. This CDR3 comprises 12 residues. The germline gives CDR1 MDHEN, CDR2 SYDVKM. V lost 3 bases and J lost 10; bases outside the gene matches: 1. The CDR3: CASSFGTSEQFF. CDR3 in DNA: TGTGCCAGCAGTTTCGGGACTAGCGAGCAGTTCTTC.

The V call is TRBV7-8, the J call TRBJ2-5; D gene uncertain. The CDR3 is made up of 15 amino acids. Germline CDR1 reads SGHVS; CDR2 reads FQNEAQ. With 0 bases removed from V and 1 base from J, the gap between germline ends came to 9 bases. The CDR3 coding sequence is TGTGCCAGCAGCTTAGCATCACAAACCCAAGAGACCCAGTACTTC. Encoded protein: CASSLASQTQETQYF. The entire variable domain, with the rest obtained from reference TRBV7-8 and TRBJ2-5, is as follows: GAGVSQSPRYKVAKRGQDVALRCDPISGHVSLFWYQQALGQGPEFLTYFQNEAQLDKSGLPSDRFFAERPEGSVSTLKIQRTQQEDSAVYLCASSLASQTQETQYFGPGTRLLVL.

This chain joins TRBV6-5 and TRBJ2-5; D perhaps matches TRBD1 (6 bases). CDR3 length equals 15 residues. V was pared by 4 bases and J by 5 bases, with 17 bases between. The V gene's germline CDR1 is MNHEY and CDR2 SVGAGI. CDR3 DNA: TGTGCCAGCAGTTCCGAATCGACAGGTTCCGAGACCCAGTACTTC. This sequence encodes CASSSESTGSETQYF.

This clone occurred a few times. V gene TRBV2 combines with J gene TRBJ2-5, with D uncertain. Between the trimmed V and J ends, which lost 7 bases and 2 bases, there was a span of 11 bases. The germline V gene encodes CDR1 SNHLY and CDR2 FYNNEI. This CDR3 has 13 amino acids. The CDR3 is CASTGSRQETQYF. Here the CDR3 DNA reads TGTGCCAGCACCGGCTCTAGGCAAGAGACCCAGTACTTC. The complete variable domain, with remaining parts taken from reference TRBV2 and TRBJ2-5, reads EPEVTQTPSHQVTQMGQEVILRCVPISNHLYFYWYRQILGQKVEFLVSFYNNEISEKSEIFDDQFSVERPDGSNFTLKIRSTKLEDSAMYFCASTGSRQETQYFGPGTRLLVL.

The chain combines TRBV28 with TRBJ1-1; D is uncertain. In germline, CDR1 is MDHEN, CDR2 SYDVKM. CDR3 size: 11 residues. Trimming took 10 bases from V and 2 from J, leaving 8 bases between them. The CDR3 sequence: CATSYNTEAFF. DNA of the CDR3: TGTGCCACCTCTTATAACACTGAAGCTTTCTTT.

V gene TRBV4-1 combines with J gene TRBJ2-6; perhaps TRBD2 as D (7 bases). The CDR3 covers 19 residues. The V gene's germline CDR1 is MGHRA and CDR2 YSYEKL. Between the trimmed V and J ends, which lost 0 bases and 2 bases, there was a span of 17 bases. As DNA, the CDR3 is TGCGCCAGCAGCCAAGATGTGGGGGGGCGCTTAACTGGGGCCAACGTCCTGACTTTC. Its translation is CASSQDVGGRLTGANVLTF.

The J gene is TRBJ2-3, the V gene TRBV5-1; a possible D gene is TRBD2 (5 bases). CDR1 is SGHRS, CDR2 YFSETQ, per germline. Trimming stripped 0 bases from V and 0 bases from J, with 17 bases between. This CDR3 region has 18 residues. The CDR3 bases are TGCGCCAGCAGCTTGGGGGCTCCTTTATCGGGGAGCACAGATACGCAGTATTTT. Translated: CASSLGAPLSGSTDTQYF. Looking up the rest from reference TRBV5-1 and TRBJ2-3 gives the full variable domain: KAGVTQTPRYLIKTRGQQVTLSCSPISGHRSVSWYQQTPGQGLQFLFEYFSETQRNKGNFPGRFSGRQFSNSRSEMNVSTLELGDSALYLCASSLGAPLSGSTDTQYFGPGTRLTVL.

As DNA, the CDR3 is TGCGCCAGCAGCGCGTCGACTAGCGGGGTAACGTCGGCGACCCAGTACTTC. Translating it yields CASSASTSGVTSATQYF. The chain has TRBV5-1 and TRBJ2-5; 11 nucleotides line up with TRBD2. CDR3 length equals 17 residues. The junction had 15 bases not matched to a gene; V was cut back by 4 bases and J by 7 bases. Germline V gene lookup returns CDR1 SGHRS and CDR2 YFSETQ.

This chain joins TRBV28 and TRBJ1-4; D is possibly TRBD1 (5 bases). The length of the CDR3 is 16 residues. CDR1 is MDHEN, CDR2 SYDVKM, per germline. Trimming left V 5 bases short and J 2 bases short, with 15 bases between. The CDR3 loop is CASSRNRGETNEKLFF. CDR3 sequence (DNA): TGTGCCAGCAGTCGTAATAGGGGCGAGACTAATGAAAAACTGTTTTTT.

The gene calls are TRBV7-2 and TRBJ1-1, with TRBD1 as a possible D gene (6 bases). The CDR3 contains 14 residues. Trimming shortened V by 5 bases and J by 5 bases, and 15 bases separated the two germline ends. Per the germline V gene, CDR1 is SGHTA and CDR2 is FQGNSA. CDR3 nucleotide sequence: TGTGCCAGCAGCATACAGGGCCAGAGAACTGAAGCTTTCTTT. Its translation is CASSIQGQRTEAFF.

This clone has just a few counts. The rearrangement links TRBV7-2 to TRBJ1-2, with 8 bases identical to TRBD1. Per germline, CDR1 SGHTA and CDR2 FQGNSA. Trimming at V came to 5 bases and at J to 0 bases, leaving 5 bases not matched to a gene. CDR3 length: 15 amino acids. The CDR3 sequence is CASSHRTGSNYGYTF. For the CDR3, the DNA is TGTGCCAGCAGCCACCGGACAGGGTCTAACTATGGCTACACCTTC.

The chain employs TRBV29-1 and TRBJ2-3; maybe TRBD2 (5 bases). The V end lost 3 bases, the J end lost 5 bases, and 15 bases lay between the germline ends. Germline V CDR1 and CDR2: SQVTM, ANQGSEA. The CDR3 contains 14 residues. DNA of the CDR3: TGCAGCGTTGACTCCTCCGAGAGGGTAGATACGCAGTATTTT. It encodes CSVDSSERVDTQYF.

J is TRBJ2-3 and V is TRBV30; D unclear. Germline V gene lookup returns CDR1 GTSNPN and CDR2 SVGIG (reference sequence). The CDR3 extends over 15 amino acids. V lost 4 bases and J 4 bases, leaving 18 bases between the germline ends. This chain's CDR3 is CAWKSPRFAADTQYF. In nucleotides, the CDR3 is TGTGCCTGGAAGAGCCCCAGGTTTGCCGCAGATACGCAGTATTTT.

The J gene is TRBJ2-1, the V gene TRBV28; 9 bases are shared with TRBD1. Germline CDR1 is MDHEN and CDR2 is SYDVKM. V gave up 3 bases and J gave up 5 bases; unmatched junction bases: 2. The CDR3 is 14 residues long. The CDR3 DNA reads as TGTGCCAGCAGTTTTGGGGACAGGGACAATGAGCAGTTCTTC. Translated: CASSFGDRDNEQFF.

The chain links TRBV7-9 to TRBJ1-2, with TRBD1 matching 7 bases. V shed 5 bases, J shed 2 bases, and the junction held 2 bases outside the gene matches. CDR3 length: 13 amino acids. Germline CDR1 SEHNR, CDR2 FQNEAQ (reference sequence). The CDR3 is CASSPTGNYGYTF. CDR3 DNA: TGTGCCAGCAGCCCGACAGGGAACTATGGCTACACCTTC.

CDR3 coding DNA: TGTGCCAGCAGTTTATCTCAGACAGACAGGGGTTCACCCCTCCACTTT. Translated: CASSLSQTDRGSPLHF. V is TRBV27 and J is TRBJ1-6, with 8 bases that match TRBD1. With 0 bases clipped from V and 9 bases from J, the junction kept 7 bases outside the gene matches. Germline V gene data show CDR1 as MNHEY and CDR2 as SMNVEV (reference sequence). The CDR3 is 16 amino acids.

This clone was counted a single time. This chain uses TRBV5-1 with TRBJ1-6; TRBD1 aligns across 8 bases. Trimming cost V 1 base and J 12 bases; bases outside gene matches: 12. Germline CDR1 and CDR2: SGHRS and YFSETQ. This CDR3 is 16 amino acids long. Here the CDR3 reads CASSLTTGQVFLPLHF. The CDR3 bases are TGCGCCAGCAGCTTGACGACGGGACAGGTCTTTTTACCCCTCCACTTT.

This clone has a single count. This rearrangement joins TRBV28 to TRBJ1-6; D perhaps matches TRBD1 (6 bases). Germline loops: CDR1 MDHEN, CDR2 SYDVKM. The CDR3 is 15 amino acids. The germline V and J ends were trimmed by 0 bases and 7 bases, with 10 bases remaining between them. In DNA form, the CDR3 reads TGTGCCAGCAGTTTATGGGACAGAGACAATTCACCCCTCCACTTT. Amino acids: CASSLWDRDNSPLHF.

This rearrangement joins TRBV4-1 to TRBJ2-1, with 8 positions matching TRBD2. From germline, CDR1 is MGHRA and CDR2 YSYEKL. V was clipped by 5 bases and J by 5 bases; unmatched bases: 8. The CDR3 length is 15 residues. CDR3 residues: CASSFAGGTNNEQFF. The CDR3 region has the DNA TGCGCCAGCAGCTTTGCGGGGGGCACTAACAATGAGCAGTTCTTC.